A single sample gave rise to the 18 T cell receptor beta chains below, sequenced in a study of long-term antiretroviral therapy in people with HIV. Survey level was the resolution at which the v3.0 immunoSEQ assay ran. The method was immunoSEQ multiplex PCR; TCRdb's version includes in-frame clones alone and lacks a portion of them. The sample has 16,000 or so clones, around four fifths seen once. The sequences come from unsorted PBMCs, collected 2.1 years after starting antiretroviral therapy. Every receptor here comes from a man aged 35-49 years with HIV.

J is TRBJ1-2 and V is TRBV10-2; perhaps TRBD1 as D (5 bases). The germline V gene encodes CDR1 WSHSY and CDR2 SAAADI. Trimming took off 8 bases at V and 2 bases at J, with 12 bases between the two ends. This CDR3 has 13 amino acids. CDR3 nucleotides: TGCGCCAGCTCCCGGCCAGGGAACTATGGCTACACCTTC. Translated: CASSRPGNYGYTF.

This chain links TRBV19 with TRBJ2-1; D perhaps matches TRBD2 (6 bases). Between the trimmed V and J ends, which lost 3 bases and 2 bases, there was a span of 11 bases. CDR3 length equals 15 residues. Germline-derived CDR1 and CDR2 are LNHDA and SQIVND (reference sequence). The CDR3 sequence is CASSMVSGAYNEQFF. The CDR3 DNA sequence: TGTGCCAGTAGTATGGTTAGCGGTGCCTACAATGAGCAGTTCTTC.

The genes are TRBV2 and TRBJ1-1; 8 bases are a match to TRBD1. This CDR3 spans 14 amino acids. V was pared by 3 bases and J by 4 bases, with 4 bases of the junction left unmatched. Germline V gene lookup returns CDR1 SNHLY and CDR2 FYNNEI. The CDR3 protein is CASSDWDRLTEAFF. In DNA, the CDR3 is TGTGCCAGCAGTGATTGGGACAGGCTCACTGAAGCTTTCTTT.

CDR3 coding DNA: TGCGCCAGCAGCCAAGATATAGGAAGGATGTGGGAGACCCAGTACTTC. Translation gives CASSQDIGRMWETQYF. The rearrangement links TRBV4-1 to TRBJ2-5; D is undetermined. Trimming stripped 0 bases from V and 5 bases from J, with 16 bases between. The CDR3 spans 16 residues. Germline CDR1 is MGHRA and CDR2 is YSYEKL.

The V and J genes are TRBV5-4 and TRBJ2-5, with D possibly matching TRBD2 (5 bases). The V end lost 4 bases, the J end lost 4 bases, and 11 bases lay between the germline ends. The CDR3 has 13 amino acids. Germline-derived CDR1 and CDR2 are SGHNT and YYREEE (reference sequence). CDR3 residues: CASSARASETQYF. The CDR3 DNA reads TGTGCCAGCAGCGCGAGGGCGTCAGAGACCCAGTACTTC.

The chain couples TRBV7-2 to TRBJ1-1; the D gene is possibly TRBD1 (5 bases). The CDR3 extends over 14 amino acids. Germline CDR1 is SGHTA and CDR2 is FQGNSA. V lost 2 bases and J lost 4, with 11 bases in between. DNA of the CDR3: TGTGCCAGCAGCTTAAAAGGGGTGGGCACTGAAGCTTTCTTT. Protein product: CASSLKGVGTEAFF.

J is TRBJ2-7 and V is TRBV7-2; TRBD1 matches at 7 bases. The ends lost 5 bases at V and 1 base at J; junction bases unmatched: 8. Germline V lookup: CDR1 SGHTA, CDR2 FQGNSA. The CDR3 loop spans 15 amino acids. The CDR3 DNA reads as TGTGCCAGCAGCCGTACCTGGGACAGATCCTACGAGCAGTACTTC. As protein: CASSRTWDRSYEQYF.

This clone was counted between two and nine times. Here the CDR3 DNA reads TGCGCCAGCAGCCACCAAAAGACAGTTTACTCCTACGAGCAGTACTTC. Translated, it gives CASSHQKTVYSYEQYF. V gene TRBV4-1 combines with J gene TRBJ2-7; weak D call: TRBD1 (5 bases). The germline V gene has CDR1 MGHRA and CDR2 YSYEKL. There are 16 residues in the CDR3. Deletions cut 3 bases from V and 0 bases from J, with 15 bases between.

V is TRBV27 and J is TRBJ2-2; D not certain. V gave up 1 base and J gave up 5 bases, with 5 bases separating them. Germline CDR1 and CDR2: MNHEY and SMNVEV (reference sequence). This CDR3 is 13 amino acids long. The CDR3: CASSLWSTGELFF. CDR3 nucleotides: TGTGCCAGCAGTTTATGGAGTACCGGGGAGCTGTTTTTT.

The rearrangement links TRBV29-1 to TRBJ2-4, with 9 nucleotides matching TRBD2. Germline CDR1 reads SQVTM; CDR2 reads ANQGSEA. CDR3 length: 19 amino acids. The V and J ends lost 2 bases and 1 base, in that order; junction bases with no gene match: 15. In DNA, the CDR3 is TGCAGCGTTGAACAACTTGGATCTAGCGGGGCTGGGGCCAAAAACATTCAGTACTTC. It encodes CSVEQLGSSGAGAKNIQYF. The full variable domain, its missing parts supplied by reference TRBV29-1 and TRBJ2-4, is SAVISQKPSRDICQRGTSLTIQCQVDSQVTMMFWYRQQPGQSLTLIATANQGSEATYESGFVIDKFPISRPNLTFSTLTVSNMSPEDSSIYLCSVEQLGSSGAGAKNIQYFGAGTRLSVL.

The chain has TRBV5-1 and TRBJ1-1; D is possibly TRBD1 (6 bases). Trimming left V 2 bases short and J 4 bases short, with 15 bases between. Germline CDR1 is SGHRS and CDR2 is YFSETQ. CDR3 size: 15 residues. The CDR3 region is CASSLYGGQGTEAFF. CDR3 coding DNA: TGCGCCAGCAGCTTATACGGGGGCCAGGGCACTGAAGCTTTCTTT.

The chain recombines TRBV18 with TRBJ1-1; 8 bases align to TRBD1. Trimming at V came to 0 bases and at J to 3 bases, leaving 6 bases not matched to a gene. CDR1 and CDR2 (germline): KGHSH, LQKENI. The CDR3 is 16 amino acids. This CDR3 is CASSPPLTGGHTEAFF. The DNA of the CDR3 is TGTGCCAGCTCACCACCACTAACAGGGGGACACACTGAAGCTTTCTTT.

The chain carries TRBV5-1 and TRBJ1-3; 7 bases map to TRBD1. Germline lookup yields CDR1 SGHRS and CDR2 YFSETQ. V lost 3 bases, J lost 1 base, and 7 bases stayed unmatched. CDR3 length equals 16 residues. This CDR3 reads CASSSLEGASGNTIYF. The CDR3, as DNA: TGCGCCAGCAGCTCTCTGGAGGGGGCGTCTGGAAACACCATATATTTT.

This chain links TRBV10-2 with TRBJ1-1; D gene ambiguous. Trimming removed 3 bases at V and 0 bases at J, with 5 bases between. CDR1 is WSHSY and CDR2 is SAAADI in the germline V gene. This CDR3 contains 13 residues. The CDR3 is CASSDQMNTEAFF. CDR3 sequence (DNA): TGCGCCAGCAGTGATCAGATGAACACTGAAGCTTTCTTT.

The chain is built from TRBV7-2 and TRBJ2-2, with 7 bases identical to TRBD1. This CDR3 is 15 amino acids long. Germline V gene sequence: CDR1 SGHTA, CDR2 FQGNSA. With 5 bases clipped from V and 4 bases from J, the junction kept 7 bases outside the gene matches. As DNA, the CDR3 is TGTGCCAGCAGCCCCCGACAGGGCCGCACCGGGGAGCTGTTTTTT. Translating it yields CASSPRQGRTGELFF.

CDR3 protein: CASSWTGEGTEAFF. Here the CDR3 DNA reads TGTGCCAGCAGCTGGACAGGGGAAGGCACTGAAGCTTTCTTT. The chain couples TRBV7-9 to TRBJ1-1; 9 bases fit TRBD1. CDR3 length: 14 amino acids. Germline-derived CDR1 and CDR2 are SEHNR and FQNEAQ (reference sequence). Trimming at V came to 4 bases and at J to 4 bases, leaving 4 bases not matched to a gene.

In this sample, this clone turned up once. The chain uses TRBV6-5 and TRBJ2-1; TRBD2 might be the D (5 bases). The CDR3 loop spans 16 amino acids. Trimming took off 4 bases at V and 7 bases at J, with 20 bases between the two ends. Per the germline V gene, CDR1 is MNHEY and CDR2 is SVGAGI. CDR3 coding DNA: TGTGCCAGCAGTTCCGCGATGGACTGGTCGCGTAATGAGCAGTTCTTC. This encodes CASSSAMDWSRNEQFF.

V usage is TRBV6-1 and J usage is TRBJ2-7; tentative D call: TRBD1 (6 bases). The CDR3 sequence is 12 residues long. V was shortened by 10 bases and J by 6 bases, with 16 bases between the two germline ends. The germline V gene encodes CDR1 MNHNS and CDR2 SASEGT. As DNA, the CDR3 is TGTGCCACCAGGGGCTCCGGTGGCGAGCAGTACTTC. Protein: CATRGSGGEQYF.